Listed below are T cell receptor beta chains from one sample, sequenced in a study of CD8 T cells in Susac syndrome. Using its own MiXCR run on the immunoSEQ multiplex PCR reads, TCRdb lists one record per CDR3 protein. The profile shows about 120,000 distinct CDR3 sequences, roughly 92% of them singletons. Sequencing was carried out using CD8+ T cells from PBMCs. The receptors originated from a human donor in good health. Both conserved end residues are part of each CDR3. D genes are given only for firm matches. Not every row has a clone size; where given, it reads once, few, many or a size class.

V gene	J gene	D gene	clone size	CDR3 length	CDR3 DNA	CDR3 protein
TRBV6-2/TRBV6-3	TRBJ2-3	.	.	13	TGTGCCAGCAGTCATGGGGGGACAGATACGCAGTATTTT	CASSHGGTDTQYF
TRBV20-1	TRBJ2-2	TRBD1	.	13	TGCAGTGCTAGACAGGGGGCGGACGGGGAGCTGTTTTTT	CSARQGADGELFF
TRBV20-1	TRBJ2-5	.	.	15	TGCAGTGCTTCCTACAATAGCCCAAGGGAAGAGACCCAGTACTTC	CSASYNSPREETQYF
TRBV14	TRBJ2-1	TRBD2	.	15	TGTGCCAGCAGCCAAGGGCGGGAGCCTTACAATGAGCAGTTCTTC	CASSQGREPYNEQFF
TRBV5-1	TRBJ2-1	TRBD2	.	17	TGCGCCAGCAGCCCCCTCCCTACTAGCGGGGCCTACAATGAGCAGTTCTTC	CASSPLPTSGAYNEQFF
TRBV19	TRBJ2-3	TRBD1	.	16	TGTGCCAGTAGTATTCGAGGGGACAGGTGGACAGATACGCAGTATTTT	CASSIRGDRWTDTQYF
TRBV6-5	TRBJ1-2	TRBD1	.	12	TGTGCCAGCAGTCCCGGACAGGGGAGCTACACCTTC	CASSPGQGSYTF
TRBV6-2/TRBV6-3	TRBJ1-1	.	.	14	TGTGCCAGCACCTTAACGGGGGGGCGGACTGAAGCTTTCTTT	CASTLTGGRTEAFF
TRBV12-3/TRBV12-4	TRBJ2-5	.	.	19	TGTGCCAGCAGTCTCACGCTTATGGCGCAATCACAACTTCAAGAGACCCAGTACTTC	CASSLTLMAQSQLQETQYF
TRBV5-1	TRBJ2-1	.	.	18	TGCGCCAGCAGCTTGGCGGTCACAGGCGTGGGCCGGTACAATGAGCAGTTCTTC	CASSLAVTGVGRYNEQFF
TRBV3-1	TRBJ1-3	.	few	8	TGTGCCGGAAACACCATATATTTT	CAGNTIYF
TRBV12-3/TRBV12-4	TRBJ2-7	.	.	16	TGTGCCAGCAGTTTGGCGCGGGGGCAGTTAGCCTACGAGCAGTACTTC	CASSLARGQLAYEQYF
TRBV4-3	TRBJ2-1	TRBD2	.	17	TGCGCCAGCAGCCAAGGGGGTTTTGGCGGGAGGAAGAATGAGCAGTTCTTC	CASSQGGFGGRKNEQFF
TRBV4-3	TRBJ1-1	.	.	15	TGCGCCAGCAGCCAAATTGTGACCGCGGCCACTGAAGCTTTCTTT	CASSQIVTAATEAFF
TRBV14	TRBJ2-3	.	.	16	TGTGCCAGCAGCCAAGTCGGAAGCGGATACACAGATACGCAGTATTTT	CASSQVGSGYTDTQYF
TRBV6-2/TRBV6-3	TRBJ2-7	.	.	12	TGTGCCAGCAGTACCATGACCTACGAGCAGTACTTC	CASSTMTYEQYF
TRBV5-6	TRBJ2-3	TRBD2	once	16	TGTGCCAGCAGCCATGCCGTGGCGGGAGTTACAGATACGCAGTATTTT	CASSHAVAGVTDTQYF
TRBV7-9	TRBJ1-2	.	.	13	TGTGCCAGCAGAGAAGGGCAGTGGGACGGCTACACCTTC	CASREGQWDGYTF
TRBV10-1	TRBJ2-2	TRBD1	.	15	TGCGCCAGCAGCGCCGGGACAGGGGCCACCGGGGAGCTGTTTTTT	CASSAGTGATGELFF
TRBV7-9	TRBJ2-7	.	.	12	TGTGCCAGCAGCTGGACCGATTACGAGCAGTACTTC	CASSWTDYEQYF
TRBV20-1	TRBJ2-1	TRBD2	.	15	TGCAGTGCTAGCCGGACTAGCGGGGGCGGTGGGGAGCAGTTCTTC	CSASRTSGGGGEQFF
TRBV2	TRBJ1-4	.	.	11	TGTGCCAGCAGTTCGATAAGGGGGCTGTTTTTT	CASSSIRGLFF
TRBV20-1	TRBJ2-3	.	.	13	TGCAGTGCTAGAGAATCAAGCACAGATACGCAGTATTTT	CSARESSTDTQYF
TRBV2	TRBJ2-7	.	.	11	TGTGCCAGCAGTCTGTTTGAGGAGCAGTACTTC	CASSLFEEQYF
TRBV21-1	TRBJ1-5	.	.	16	TGTGCCAGCAGCAAATCCGCCAGGGATAGCAATCAGCCCCAGCATTTT	CASSKSARDSNQPQHF
TRBV7-3	TRBJ2-5	TRBD2	.	16	TGTGCCAGCAGCCCGACTAGCGGGAACCCGCAAGAGACCCAGTACTTC	CASSPTSGNPQETQYF
TRBV4-3	TRBJ1-1	.	once	14	TGCGCCAGCAGCCAAGAAACAGGGTCCACTGAAGCTTTCTTT	CASSQETGSTEAFF
TRBV27	TRBJ2-1	.	.	13	TGTGCCAGCGGATTCCCGGGAGACTATGAGCAGTTCTTC	CASGFPGDYEQFF
TRBV29-1	TRBJ2-3	TRBD1	.	14	TGCAGCGGATCACAGGGGGCTAGCATCGATACGCAGTATTTT	CSGSQGASIDTQYF
TRBV25-1	TRBJ2-2	TRBD2	.	17	TGTGCCAGCAGTGTAGGAAAGACTAGCGGGAGTCCCGGGGAGCTGTTTTTT	CASSVGKTSGSPGELFF
TRBV7-2	TRBJ2-7	.	.	11	TGTGCCAGCAGCTTAGTGGCCGAGCAGTACTTC	CASSLVAEQYF